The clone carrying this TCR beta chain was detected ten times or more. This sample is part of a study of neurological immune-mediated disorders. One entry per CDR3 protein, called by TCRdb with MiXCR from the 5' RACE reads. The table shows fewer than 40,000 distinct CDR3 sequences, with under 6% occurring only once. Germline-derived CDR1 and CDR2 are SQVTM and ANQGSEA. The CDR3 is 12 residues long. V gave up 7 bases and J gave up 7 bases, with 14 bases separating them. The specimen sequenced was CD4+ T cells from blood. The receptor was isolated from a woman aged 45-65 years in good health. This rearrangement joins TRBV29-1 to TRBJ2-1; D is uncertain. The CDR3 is CSATQSWNEQFF. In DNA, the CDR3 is TGCAGCGCTACCCAGTCTTGGAATGAGCAGTTCTTC.